This note documents a single T cell receptor beta chain sequence. As yet, its antigen is unknown. Primers for the PCR totalled 60 Vbeta and 13 Jbeta. Assay used: immunoSEQ multiplex PCR; TCRdb lists only in-frame clones, some missing. The sample contains 150,000 to 200,000 clones, approximately 67% of which appear only once. With V trimmed by 2 bases and J by 5 bases, 14 bases remained unmatched. Germline V gene sequence: CDR1 SNHLY, CDR2 FYNNEI. CDR3 length: 19 amino acids. The data belong to a study of cytomegalovirus exposure and HLA in healthy donors. Study results and caveats: Sequencing had likely introduced a cluster of highly shared sequence variants as an artifact. There were a few CMV-associated chains whose specificity for CMV antigens was confirmed in vitro.

This clonotype was sampled from a woman aged 18-35 years in good health and CMV-seropositive. V and J are TRBV2 and TRBJ2-1; 11 positions agree with TRBD2. Input material: PBMCs. CDR3 in amino acids: CASSETLAGGSWGDNEQFF. CDR3 bases: TGTGCCAGCAGTGAAACCCTAGCGGGGGGTTCTTGGGGAGACAATGAGCAGTTCTTC.